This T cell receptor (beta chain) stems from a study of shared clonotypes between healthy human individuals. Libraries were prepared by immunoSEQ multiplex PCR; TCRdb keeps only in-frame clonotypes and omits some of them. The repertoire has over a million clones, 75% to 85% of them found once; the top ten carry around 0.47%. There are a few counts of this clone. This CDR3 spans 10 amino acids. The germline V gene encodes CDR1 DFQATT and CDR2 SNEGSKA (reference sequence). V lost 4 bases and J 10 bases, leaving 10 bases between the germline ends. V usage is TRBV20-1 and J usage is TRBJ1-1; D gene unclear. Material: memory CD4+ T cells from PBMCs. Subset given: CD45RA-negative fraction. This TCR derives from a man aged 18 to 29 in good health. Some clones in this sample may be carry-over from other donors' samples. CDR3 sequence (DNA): TGCAGTGCTAATGAGGCCGGAGCTTTCTTT. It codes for CSANEAGAFF.